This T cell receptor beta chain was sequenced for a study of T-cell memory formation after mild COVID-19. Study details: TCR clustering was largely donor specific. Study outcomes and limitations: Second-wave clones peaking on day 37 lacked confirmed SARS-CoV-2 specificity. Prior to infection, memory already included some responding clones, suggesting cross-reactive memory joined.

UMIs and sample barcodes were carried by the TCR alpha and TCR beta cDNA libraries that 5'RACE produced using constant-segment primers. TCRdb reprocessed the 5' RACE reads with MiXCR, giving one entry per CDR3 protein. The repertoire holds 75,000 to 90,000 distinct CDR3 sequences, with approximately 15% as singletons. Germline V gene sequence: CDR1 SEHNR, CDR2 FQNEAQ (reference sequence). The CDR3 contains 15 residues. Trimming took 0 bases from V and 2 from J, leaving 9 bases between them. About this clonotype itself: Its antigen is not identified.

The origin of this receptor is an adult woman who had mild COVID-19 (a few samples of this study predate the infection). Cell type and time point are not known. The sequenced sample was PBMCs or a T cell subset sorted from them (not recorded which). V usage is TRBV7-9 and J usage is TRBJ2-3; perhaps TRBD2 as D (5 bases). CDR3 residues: CASSLALLDTDTQYF. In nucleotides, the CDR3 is TGTGCCAGCAGCTTAGCGCTACTAGACACAGATACGCAGTATTTT.